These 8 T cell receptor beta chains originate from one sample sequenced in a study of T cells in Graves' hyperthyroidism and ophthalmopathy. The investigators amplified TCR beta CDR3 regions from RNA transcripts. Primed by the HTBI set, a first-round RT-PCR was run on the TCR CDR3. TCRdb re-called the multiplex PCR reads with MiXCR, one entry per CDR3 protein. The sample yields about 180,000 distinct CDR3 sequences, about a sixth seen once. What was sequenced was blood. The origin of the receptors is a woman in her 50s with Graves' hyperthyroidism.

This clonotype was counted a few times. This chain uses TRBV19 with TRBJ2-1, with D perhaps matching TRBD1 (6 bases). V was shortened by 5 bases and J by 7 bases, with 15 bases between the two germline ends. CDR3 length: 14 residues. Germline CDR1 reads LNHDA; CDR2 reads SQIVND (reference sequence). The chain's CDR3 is CASSSGTLGNEQFF. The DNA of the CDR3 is TGTGCCAGTAGTTCCGGGACATTGGGTAATGAGCAGTTCTTC.

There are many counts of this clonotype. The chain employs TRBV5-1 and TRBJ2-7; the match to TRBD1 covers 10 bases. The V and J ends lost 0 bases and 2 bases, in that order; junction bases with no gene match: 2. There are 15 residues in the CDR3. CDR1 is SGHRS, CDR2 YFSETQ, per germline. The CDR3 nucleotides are TGCGCCAGCAGCTTGGGACAGGGGGCAGCCTACGAGCAGTACTTC. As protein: CASSLGQGAAYEQYF.

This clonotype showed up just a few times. In nucleotides, the CDR3 is TGTGCCAGCAGCCTATCCGAGGGTTCTACATGGGGGTACTTC. The encoded protein is CASSLSEGSTWGYF. The V call is TRBV7-9, the J call TRBJ2-5, with D perhaps matching TRBD2 (5 bases). V was shortened by 5 bases and J by 13 bases, with 23 bases between the two germline ends. Germline lookup yields CDR1 SEHNR and CDR2 FQNEAQ (reference sequence). The CDR3 runs 14 residues.

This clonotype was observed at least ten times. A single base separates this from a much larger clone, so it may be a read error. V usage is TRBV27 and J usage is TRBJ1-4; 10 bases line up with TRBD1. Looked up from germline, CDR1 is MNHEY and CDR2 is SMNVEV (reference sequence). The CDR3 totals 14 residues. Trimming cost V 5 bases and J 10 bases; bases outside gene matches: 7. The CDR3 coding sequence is TGTGCCAGCAGTCTCGACAGGGGGCGCGGAAAACTGTTTTTT. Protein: CASSLDRGRGKLFF.

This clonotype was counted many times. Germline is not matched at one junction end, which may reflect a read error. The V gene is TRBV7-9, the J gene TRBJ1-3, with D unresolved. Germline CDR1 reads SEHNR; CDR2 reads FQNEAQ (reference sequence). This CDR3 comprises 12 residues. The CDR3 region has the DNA TGTGCCAGCGGTGTATCTGGAAACACCATCTATTTT. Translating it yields CASGVSGNTIYF.

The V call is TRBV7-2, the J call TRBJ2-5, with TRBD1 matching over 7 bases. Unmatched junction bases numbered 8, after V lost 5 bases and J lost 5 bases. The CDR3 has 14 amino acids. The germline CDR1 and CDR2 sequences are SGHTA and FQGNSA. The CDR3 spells CASSRYRGGETQYF. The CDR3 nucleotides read TGTGCCAGCAGCCGATACAGGGGTGGGGAGACCCAGTACTTC.

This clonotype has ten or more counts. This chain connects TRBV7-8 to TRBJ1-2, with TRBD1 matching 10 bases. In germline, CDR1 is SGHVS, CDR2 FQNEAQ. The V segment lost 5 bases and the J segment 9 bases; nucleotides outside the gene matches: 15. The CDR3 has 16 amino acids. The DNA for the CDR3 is TGTGCCAGCAGCCCTGGCCCTGCCGGGACAGGGGATAGCTACACCTTC. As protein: CASSPGPAGTGDSYTF. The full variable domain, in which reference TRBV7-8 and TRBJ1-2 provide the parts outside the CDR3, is GAGVSQSPRYKVAKRGQDVALRCDPISGHVSLFWYQQALGQGPEFLTYFQNEAQLDKSGLPSDRFFAERPEGSVSTLKIQRTQQEDSAVYLCASSPGPAGTGDSYTFGSGTRLTVV.

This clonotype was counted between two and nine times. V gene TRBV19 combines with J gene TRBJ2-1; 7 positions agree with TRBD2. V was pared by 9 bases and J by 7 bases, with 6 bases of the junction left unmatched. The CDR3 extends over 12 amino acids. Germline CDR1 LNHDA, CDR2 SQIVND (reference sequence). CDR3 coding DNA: TGTGCCAGCGGACTAGGCGGAAATGAGCAGTTCTTC. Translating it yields CASGLGGNEQFF.